The 8 T cell receptor beta chains below all came from one sample that was sequenced in a study of identical twins. TCRdb called the 5' RACE reads again in MiXCR, with one record for every CDR3 protein. The data contain approximately 1.8 million distinct CDR3 sequences, less than 40% of them singletons. The sample comprised cord blood. All receptors come from a newborn girl in good health.

The chain employs TRBV28 and TRBJ1-5, with D uncertain. Germline V gene sequence: CDR1 MDHEN, CDR2 SYDVKM. V was shortened by 5 bases and J by 6 bases, with 8 bases between the two germline ends. CDR3 size: 12 residues. CDR3 sequence reads: CASSSGPQPQHF. CDR3 bases: TGTGCCAGCAGTAGTGGCCCTCAGCCCCAGCATTTT.

This clonotype occurred once. This may stem from a read error, because a much larger clone lies one nucleotide away. The V and J genes are TRBV3-1 and TRBJ2-3; 9 positions agree with TRBD2. This CDR3 comprises 15 residues. The V gene's germline CDR1 is LGHDT and CDR2 YNNKEL (reference sequence). The J segment lost 5 bases and the V segment lost 4 bases, leaving 7 bases of the junction unmatched. The CDR3 protein is CASSPGGGAGDTQYF. Written as DNA, the CDR3 is TGTGCCAGCAGCCCCGGCGGGGGGGCAGGAGATACGCAGTATTTT.

This rearrangement joins TRBV7-8 to TRBJ2-1; 7 nucleotides line up with TRBD2. After removal of 1 base from V and 5 bases from J, the junction contained 5 bases not matched to a gene. The germline V gene encodes CDR1 SGHVS and CDR2 FQNEAQ. This CDR3 comprises 15 residues. This chain's CDR3 is CASSLVGGGHNEQFF. The DNA of the CDR3 is TGTGCCAGCAGCTTAGTGGGGGGGGGTCACAATGAGCAGTTCTTC.

Turning to this clonotype: The junction departs from the called germline gene at one end, perhaps through a read error. The genes are TRBV7-9 and TRBJ1-4; D gene uncertain. Germline loops: CDR1 SEHNR, CDR2 FQNEAQ (reference sequence). The CDR3 is 11 amino acids. This CDR3 reads CSSSLQEKLFF. CDR3 coding DNA: TGTTCCAGCAGCTTACAGGAAAAACTGTTTTTT.

The chain carries TRBV5-6 and TRBJ1-5; D uncertain. The CDR3 consists of 15 residues. The germline V gene encodes CDR1 SGHDT and CDR2 YYEEEE. V lost 0 bases to trimming and J lost 2 bases, with 9 bases between them. CDR3 residues: CASSLGSARNQPQHF. The CDR3 DNA reads as TGTGCCAGCAGCTTGGGTTCGGCCCGCAATCAGCCCCAGCATTTT.

The CDR3 DNA is TGTGCCATCAGTGCTACCGGGACAGGGGGCTATGGCTACACCTTC. Encoded protein: CAISATGTGGYGYTF. V is TRBV10-3 and J is TRBJ1-2; 11 bases map to TRBD1. The germline gives CDR1 ENHRY, CDR2 SYGVKD. V lost 4 bases, J lost 4 bases, and 5 bases stayed unmatched. The CDR3 sequence is 15 residues long.

In nucleotides, the CDR3 is TGTGCCACCAGCAGAGATTTATCGTGGGGCTACGAGCAGTACTTC. The encoded protein is CATSRDLSWGYEQYF. This sequence joins TRBV15 and TRBJ2-7; D remains unclear. Germline CDR1 and CDR2: LNHNV and YYDKDF (reference sequence). The CDR3 totals 15 residues. Trimming pared 0 bases from V and 3 bases from J, leaving 12 bases between.

This clonotype appeared many times. The V and J genes are TRBV29-1 and TRBJ2-3; D may correspond to TRBD1 or TRBD2 (6 bases each). V was shortened by 4 bases and J by 2 bases, with 10 bases between the two germline ends. Looked up from germline, CDR1 is SQVTM and CDR2 is ANQGSEA. This CDR3 contains 13 residues. In DNA form, the CDR3 reads TGCAGCGTTGGGGGGGCAGACACAGATACGCAGTATTTT. It yields the protein CSVGGADTDTQYF.